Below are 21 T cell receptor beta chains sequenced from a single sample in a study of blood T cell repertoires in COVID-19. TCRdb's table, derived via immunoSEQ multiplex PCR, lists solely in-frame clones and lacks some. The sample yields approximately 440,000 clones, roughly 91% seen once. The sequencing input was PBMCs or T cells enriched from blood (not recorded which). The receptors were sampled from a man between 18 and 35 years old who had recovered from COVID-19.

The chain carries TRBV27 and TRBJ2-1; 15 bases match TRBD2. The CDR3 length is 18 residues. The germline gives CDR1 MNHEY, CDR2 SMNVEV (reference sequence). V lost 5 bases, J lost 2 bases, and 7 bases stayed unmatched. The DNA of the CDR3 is TGTGCCAGCAGTCACGGACTAGCGGGAGGGGGCCCCTACAATGAGCAGTTCTTC. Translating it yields CASSHGLAGGGPYNEQFF.

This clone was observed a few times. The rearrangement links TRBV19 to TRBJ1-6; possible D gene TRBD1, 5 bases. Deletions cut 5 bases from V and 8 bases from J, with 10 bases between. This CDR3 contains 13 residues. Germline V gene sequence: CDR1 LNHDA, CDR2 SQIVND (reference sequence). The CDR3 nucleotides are TGTGCCAGTAGTCCTGCGACAGATTCACCCCTCCACTTT. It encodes CASSPATDSPLHF.

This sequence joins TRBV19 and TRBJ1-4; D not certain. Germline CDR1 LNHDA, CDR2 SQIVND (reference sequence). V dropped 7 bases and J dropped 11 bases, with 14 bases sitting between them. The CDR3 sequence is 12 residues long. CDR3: CASKPFVGKLFF. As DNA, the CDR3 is TGTGCCAGTAAACCATTTGTGGGCAAACTGTTTTTT.

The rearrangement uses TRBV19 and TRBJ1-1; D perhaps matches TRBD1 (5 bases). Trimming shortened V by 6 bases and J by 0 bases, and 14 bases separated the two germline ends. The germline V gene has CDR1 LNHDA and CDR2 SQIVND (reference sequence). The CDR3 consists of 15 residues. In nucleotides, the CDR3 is TGTGCCAGTAGCTTACAGGCCGGCATGAACACTGAAGCTTTCTTT. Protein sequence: CASSLQAGMNTEAFF.

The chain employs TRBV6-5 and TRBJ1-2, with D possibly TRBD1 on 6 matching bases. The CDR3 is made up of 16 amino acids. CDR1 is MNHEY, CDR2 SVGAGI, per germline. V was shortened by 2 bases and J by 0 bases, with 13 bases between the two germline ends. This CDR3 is CASSYEQGTTNYGYTF. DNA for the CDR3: TGTGCCAGCAGTTACGAACAGGGAACCACTAACTATGGCTACACCTTC.

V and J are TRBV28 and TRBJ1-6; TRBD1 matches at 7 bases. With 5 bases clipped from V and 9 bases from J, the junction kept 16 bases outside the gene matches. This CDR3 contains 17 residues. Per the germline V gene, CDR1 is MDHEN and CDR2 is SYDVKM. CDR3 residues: CASSPTTGAMIGSPLHF. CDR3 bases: TGTGCCAGCAGTCCGACCACAGGGGCGATGATAGGTTCACCCCTCCACTTT.

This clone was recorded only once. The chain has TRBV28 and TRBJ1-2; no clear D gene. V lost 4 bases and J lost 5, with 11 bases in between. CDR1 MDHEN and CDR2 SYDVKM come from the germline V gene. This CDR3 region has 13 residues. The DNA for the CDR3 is TGTGCCAGCAGTTCCAGGCTGCAGTATGGCTACACCTTC. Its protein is CASSSRLQYGYTF.

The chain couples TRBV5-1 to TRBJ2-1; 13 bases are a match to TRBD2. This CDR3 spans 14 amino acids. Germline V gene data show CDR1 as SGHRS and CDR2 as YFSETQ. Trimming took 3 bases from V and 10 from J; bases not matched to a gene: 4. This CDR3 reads CASSSGLAGVEQFF. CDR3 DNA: TGCGCCAGCAGCTCCGGACTAGCGGGAGTCGAGCAGTTCTTC.

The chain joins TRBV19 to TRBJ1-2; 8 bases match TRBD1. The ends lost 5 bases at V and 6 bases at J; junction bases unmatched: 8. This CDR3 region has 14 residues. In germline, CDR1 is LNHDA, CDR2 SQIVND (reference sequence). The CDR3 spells CASSLQGGRNGYTF. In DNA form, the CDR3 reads TGTGCCAGTAGTCTACAGGGGGGGAGAAATGGCTACACCTTC.

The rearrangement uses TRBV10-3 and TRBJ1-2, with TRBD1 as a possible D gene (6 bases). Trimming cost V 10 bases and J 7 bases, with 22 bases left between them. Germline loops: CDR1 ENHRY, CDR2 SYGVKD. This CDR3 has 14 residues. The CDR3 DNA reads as TGTGCCACCACGGGGGGCAGGGTTGATTTTGGCTACACCTTC. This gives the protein CATTGGRVDFGYTF.

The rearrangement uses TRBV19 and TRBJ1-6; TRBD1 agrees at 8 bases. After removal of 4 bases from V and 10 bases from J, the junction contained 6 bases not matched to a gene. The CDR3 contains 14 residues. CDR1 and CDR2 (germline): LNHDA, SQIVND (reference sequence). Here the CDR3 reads CASSTGQEASPLHF. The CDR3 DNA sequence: TGTGCCAGTAGTACGGGACAGGAGGCGTCACCCCTCCACTTT.

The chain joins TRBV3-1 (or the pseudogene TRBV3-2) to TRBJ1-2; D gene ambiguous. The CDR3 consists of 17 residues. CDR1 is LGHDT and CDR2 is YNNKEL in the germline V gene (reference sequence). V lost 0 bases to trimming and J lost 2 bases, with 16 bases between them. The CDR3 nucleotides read TGTGCCAGCAGCCAAGAAAGCTTGACGGGGTTGAACTATGGCTACACCTTC. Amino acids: CASSQESLTGLNYGYTF.

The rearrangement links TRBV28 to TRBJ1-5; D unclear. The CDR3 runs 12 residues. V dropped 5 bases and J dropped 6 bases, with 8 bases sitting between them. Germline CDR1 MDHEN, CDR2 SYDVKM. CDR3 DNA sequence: TGTGCCAGCAGTCAACAGCTTCAGCCCCAGCATTTT. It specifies CASSQQLQPQHF.

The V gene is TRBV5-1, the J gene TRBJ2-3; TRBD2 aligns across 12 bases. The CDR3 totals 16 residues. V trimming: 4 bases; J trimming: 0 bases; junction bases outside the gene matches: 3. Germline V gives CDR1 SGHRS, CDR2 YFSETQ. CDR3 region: CASSRGTSGSTDTQYF. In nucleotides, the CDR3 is TGCGCCAGCAGCCGAGGGACTAGCGGGAGCACAGATACGCAGTATTTT. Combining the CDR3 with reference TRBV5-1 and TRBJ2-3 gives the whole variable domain KAGVTQTPRYLIKTRGQQVTLSCSPISGHRSVSWYQQTPGQGLQFLFEYFSETQRNKGNFPGRFSGRQFSNSRSEMNVSTLELGDSALYLCASSRGTSGSTDTQYFGPGTRLTVL.

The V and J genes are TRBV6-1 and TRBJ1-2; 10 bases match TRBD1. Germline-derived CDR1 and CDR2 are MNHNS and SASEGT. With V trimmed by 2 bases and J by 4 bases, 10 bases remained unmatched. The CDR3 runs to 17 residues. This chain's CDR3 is CASSEYGTGEGVYGYTF. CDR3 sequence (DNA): TGTGCCAGCAGTGAATACGGGACAGGGGAAGGGGTCTATGGCTACACCTTC.

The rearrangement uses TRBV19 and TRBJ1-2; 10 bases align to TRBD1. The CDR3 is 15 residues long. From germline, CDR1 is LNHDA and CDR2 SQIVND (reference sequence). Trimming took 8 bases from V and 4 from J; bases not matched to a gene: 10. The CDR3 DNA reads TGTGCCAGTGTCCCGGGACAGGGGATCAGCTATGGCTACACCTTC. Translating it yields CASVPGQGISYGYTF.

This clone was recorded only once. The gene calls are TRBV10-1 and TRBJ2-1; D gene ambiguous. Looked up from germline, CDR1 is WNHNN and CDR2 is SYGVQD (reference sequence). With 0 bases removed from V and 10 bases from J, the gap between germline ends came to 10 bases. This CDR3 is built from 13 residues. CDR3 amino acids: CASSESYSTEQFF. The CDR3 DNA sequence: TGCGCCAGCAGTGAGTCTTATAGCACCGAGCAGTTCTTC.

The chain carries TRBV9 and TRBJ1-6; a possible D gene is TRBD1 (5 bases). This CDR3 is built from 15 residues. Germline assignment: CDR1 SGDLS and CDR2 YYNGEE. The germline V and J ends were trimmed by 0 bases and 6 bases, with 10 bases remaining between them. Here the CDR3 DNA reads TGTGCCAGCAGCGTAGAGTATCAGGGTAATTCACCCCTCCACTTT. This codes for CASSVEYQGNSPLHF.

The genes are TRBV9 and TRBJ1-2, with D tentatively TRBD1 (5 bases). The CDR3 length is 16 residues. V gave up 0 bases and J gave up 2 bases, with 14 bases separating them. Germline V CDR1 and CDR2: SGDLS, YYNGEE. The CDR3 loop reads CASSVAVQGGNYGYTF. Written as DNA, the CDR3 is TGTGCCAGCAGCGTAGCGGTCCAGGGTGGAAACTATGGCTACACCTTC.

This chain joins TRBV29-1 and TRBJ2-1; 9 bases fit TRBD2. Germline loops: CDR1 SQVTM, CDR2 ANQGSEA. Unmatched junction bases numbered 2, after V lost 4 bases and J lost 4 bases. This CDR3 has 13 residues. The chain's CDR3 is CSVGTSEYNEQFF. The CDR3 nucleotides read TGCAGCGTTGGGACTAGCGAGTACAATGAGCAGTTCTTC.

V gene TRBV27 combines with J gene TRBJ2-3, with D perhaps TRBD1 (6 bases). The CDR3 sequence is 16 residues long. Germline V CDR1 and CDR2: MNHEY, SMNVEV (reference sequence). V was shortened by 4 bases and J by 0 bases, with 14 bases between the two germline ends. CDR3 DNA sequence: TGTGCCAGCAGTTCCCCGACGGACAGAAGCACAGATACGCAGTATTTT. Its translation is CASSSPTDRSTDTQYF.